The present TCR beta chain was sequenced within a study of blood T cell repertoires in COVID-19. Across the whole study: Samples came from the United States, Italy and Spain, spanning acute and convalescent COVID-19. T cells, B-cell-depleted T cells, or PBMCs supplied cDNA or gDNA.

In the authors' workflow: Amplifying reference gene primers gave estimates of nucleated cell counts. Assay used: immunoSEQ multiplex PCR; TCRdb lists only in-frame clones, some missing. V, J and clone size are those of that table, while D and trimming were read from the DNA. The sample lists fewer than 130,000 clones; 70% to 90% were seen once. The count of this clone is one. V was trimmed by 1 base and J by 4 bases, leaving 5 bases between them. Germline V gene lookup returns CDR1 SGHAT and CDR2 FQNNGV. This CDR3 is built from 13 residues. Input material: peripheral blood. The sequence came from a human donor in a cohort sampled during active COVID-19. The chain is built from TRBV11-2 and TRBJ2-1; D ambiguous. CDR3 residues: CASSLALYNEQFF. The CDR3 bases are TGTGCCAGCAGCTTAGCGTTGTACAATGAGCAGTTCTTC.